A single sample is the source of the 7 T cell receptor beta chains below, sequenced in a study of neurological immune-mediated disorders. From the 5' RACE reads, TCRdb called clonotypes with MiXCR, one entry per CDR3 protein. The sample carries some 10,000 distinct CDR3 sequences, roughly 21% recorded once. Sequenced input: CD8+ T cells from blood. The receptors were gathered from a woman aged 55-69 years with HTLV-1-associated myelopathy (HAM/TSP).

This clonotype appeared many times. The J gene is TRBJ2-7, the V gene TRBV20-1; D may be TRBD1 (6 bases). V was cut by 2 bases and J by 3 bases, with 17 bases left in between. The germline CDR1 and CDR2 sequences are DFQATT and SNEGSKA (reference sequence). The CDR3 sequence is 15 residues long. The CDR3 DNA is TGCAGTGCTAGAAGAGAACAGGGTGAGGGCTACGAGCAGTACTTC. Translation gives CSARREQGEGYEQYF.

The gene calls are TRBV29-1 and TRBJ2-6; 8 bases align to TRBD2. The germline V gene encodes CDR1 SQVTM and CDR2 ANQGSEA. The CDR3 is made up of 14 amino acids. V gave up 6 bases and J gave up 0 bases; unmatched junction bases: 1. The CDR3 DNA is TGCAGCGTCGGGGGGGGCTCTGGGGCCAACGTCCTGACTTTC. Residues: CSVGGGSGANVLTF. Full variable domain (remainder filled in from reference TRBV29-1 and TRBJ2-6): SAVISQKPSRDICQRGTSLTIQCQVDSQVTMMFWYRQQPGQSLTLIATANQGSEATYESGFVIDKFPISRPNLTFSTLTVSNMSPEDSSIYLCSVGGGSGANVLTFGAGSRLTVL.

This clonotype was seen at least ten times. The V call is TRBV9, the J call TRBJ1-1, with D possibly TRBD1 on 6 matching bases. The V end lost 3 bases, the J end lost 5 bases, and 14 bases lay between the germline ends. CDR1 is SGDLS and CDR2 is YYNGEE in the germline V gene. This CDR3 spans 14 amino acids. The CDR3 is CASSAATGRTEAFF. As DNA, the CDR3 is TGTGCCAGCAGCGCCGCGACAGGTCGGACTGAAGCTTTCTTT.

The chain uses TRBV5-5 and TRBJ1-5, with D unresolved. Germline-derived CDR1 and CDR2 are SGHKS and YYEKEE (reference sequence). V was trimmed by 4 bases and J by 7 bases, leaving 15 bases between them. This CDR3 is 14 amino acids long. DNA of the CDR3: TGTGCCAGCAGCCCAAATCAAGCGGGGCAGCCCCAGCATTTT. Residues: CASSPNQAGQPQHF.

This clonotype has a count of ten or more. The J gene is TRBJ1-1, the V gene TRBV4-1; weak D call: TRBD1 (5 bases). V was clipped by 3 bases and J by 1 base, with 9 bases between them. CDR1 is MGHRA, CDR2 YSYEKL, per germline. The CDR3 has 14 amino acids. CDR3 region: CASSHRRGNTEAFF. DNA for the CDR3: TGCGCCAGCAGCCACCGAAGGGGGAACACTGAAGCTTTCTTT.

This clonotype is medium-sized by share. This chain links TRBV4-2 with TRBJ1-1; D possibly corresponds to TRBD1 (6 bases). The CDR3 consists of 15 residues. Germline CDR1 reads LGHNA; CDR2 reads YNFKEQ. With 4 bases removed from V and 4 bases from J, the gap between germline ends came to 16 bases. In nucleotides, the CDR3 is TGTGCCAGCAGCCGAGAGGGGGGCCAGCCCACTGAAGCTTTCTTT. Translated, it gives CASSREGGQPTEAFF.

This clonotype has ten or more counts. The rearrangement links TRBV5-1 to TRBJ2-7, with D possibly matching TRBD2 (6 bases). The CDR3 extends over 15 amino acids. CDR1 SGHRS and CDR2 YFSETQ come from the germline V gene. V lost 0 bases and J lost 3, with 13 bases in between. The CDR3 protein is CASSLGGDRYYEQYF. DNA for the CDR3: TGCGCCAGCAGCTTGGGGGGGGACCGCTACTACGAGCAGTACTTC.